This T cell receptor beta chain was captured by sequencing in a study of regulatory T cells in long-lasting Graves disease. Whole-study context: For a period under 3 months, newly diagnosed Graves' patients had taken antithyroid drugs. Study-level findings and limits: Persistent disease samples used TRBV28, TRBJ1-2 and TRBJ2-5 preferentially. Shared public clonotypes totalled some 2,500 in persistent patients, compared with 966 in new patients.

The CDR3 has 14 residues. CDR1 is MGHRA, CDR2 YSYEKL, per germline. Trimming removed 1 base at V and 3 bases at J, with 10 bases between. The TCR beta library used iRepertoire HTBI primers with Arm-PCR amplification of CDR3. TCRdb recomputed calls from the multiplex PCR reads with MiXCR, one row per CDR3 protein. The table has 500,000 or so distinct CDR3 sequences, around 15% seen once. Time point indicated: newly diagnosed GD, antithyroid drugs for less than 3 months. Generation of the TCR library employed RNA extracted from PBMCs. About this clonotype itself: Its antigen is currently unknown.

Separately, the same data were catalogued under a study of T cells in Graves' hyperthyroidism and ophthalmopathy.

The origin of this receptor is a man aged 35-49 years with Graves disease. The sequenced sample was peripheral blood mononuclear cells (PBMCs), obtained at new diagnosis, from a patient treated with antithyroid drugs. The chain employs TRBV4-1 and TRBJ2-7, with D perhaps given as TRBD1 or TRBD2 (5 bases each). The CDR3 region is CASSQGDGFYEQYF. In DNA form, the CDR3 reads TGCGCCAGCAGCCAAGGGGACGGCTTCTACGAGCAGTACTTC.